The T cell receptor (beta chain) under discussion was sequenced for a study of cytomegalovirus exposure and HLA in healthy donors. This CDR3 is built from 13 residues. V was cut by 6 bases and J by 6 bases, with 15 bases left in between. Germline V gives CDR1 SQVTM, CDR2 ANQGSEA. The PCR had 60 Vbeta and 13 Jbeta primers. Clones were sequenced by immunoSEQ multiplex PCR, and TCRdb holds only the in-frame ones, with some missing. This table has about 96,000 clones, 65% to 80% appearing once. Input material: PBMCs. The sequence came from a woman between 65 and 79 years old in good health and CMV-seropositive. This chain joins TRBV29-1 and TRBJ1-5; D perhaps matches TRBD1 (5 bases). The CDR3 region has the DNA TGCAGCGTCACCCCACAGGACGGTCAGCCCCAGCATTTT. Translated, it gives CSVTPQDGQPQHF.